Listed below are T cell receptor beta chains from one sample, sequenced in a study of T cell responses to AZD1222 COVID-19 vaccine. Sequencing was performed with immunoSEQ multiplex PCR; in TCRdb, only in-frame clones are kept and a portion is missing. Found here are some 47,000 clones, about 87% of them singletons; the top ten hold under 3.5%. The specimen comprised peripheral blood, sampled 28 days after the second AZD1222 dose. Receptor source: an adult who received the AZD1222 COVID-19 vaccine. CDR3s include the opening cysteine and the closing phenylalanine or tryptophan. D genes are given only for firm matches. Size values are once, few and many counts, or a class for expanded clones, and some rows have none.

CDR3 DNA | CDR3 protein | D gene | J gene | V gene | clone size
TGTGCCAGCAGTTTGCCCGGGATTAGCACAGATACGCAGTATTTT | CASSLPGISTDTQYF | NA | TRBJ2-3 | TRBV28 | NA
TGCGCCAGCAGCCGACAGGGAAGGGAGACCGGGGAGCTGTTTTTT | CASSRQGRETGELFF | TRBD1 | TRBJ2-2 | TRBV5-1 | once
TGCGCCAGCAGCTTGCCCCTAGCCCCTGCGAACACCGGGGAGCTGTTTTTT | CASSLPLAPANTGELFF | NA | TRBJ2-2 | TRBV5-1 | NA
TGTGCCAGCAGTCACCGGGACAGGGGCTCGAAGACCCAGTACTTC | CASSHRDRGSKTQYF | TRBD1 | TRBJ2-5 | TRBV28 | NA
TGTGCCATCAGTGAAGGGGCCGGCGGGACGTCCTACGAGCAGTACTTC | CAISEGAGGTSYEQYF | NA | TRBJ2-7 | TRBV10-3 | NA
TGTGCCAGCAGCAATCAGGCATCCGGGACACCCTACGGGAACTATGGCTACACCTTC | CASSNQASGTPYGNYGYTF | NA | TRBJ1-2 | TRBV21-1 | NA
TGTGCCAGCAGCCCTCCCGGACTAGCGGGAGGGAGGGCAGAGACCCAGTACTTC | CASSPPGLAGGRAETQYF | TRBD2 | TRBJ2-5 | TRBV7-9 | NA
TGTGCCAGCCATGGCGCGTTGTCCTACGAGCAGTACTTC | CASHGALSYEQYF | NA | TRBJ2-7 | TRBV2 | NA
TGTGCCAGCAGCCATCGGACCCACGGGGCGGGAGGGGGAGAGACCCAGTACTTC | CASSHRTHGAGGGETQYF | TRBD2 | TRBJ2-5 | TRBV5-4 | NA
TGTGCCAGCAGCCAGGGTGTCGACACCGGGGAGCTGTTTTTT | CASSQGVDTGELFF | NA | TRBJ2-2 | TRBV28 | NA
TGCGCCAGCAGCTTAAGCAGGGGATCGGGTGAGCAGTACTTC | CASSLSRGSGEQYF | NA | TRBJ2-7 | TRBV5-1 | NA
TGTGCCACCAACCGCGGACAGGTGCGGGGATCACCCCTCCACTTT | CATNRGQVRGSPLHF | TRBD1 | TRBJ1-6 | TRBV28 | few
TGTGCCAGCAGTGAAACTCTTGGGGCCAACGTCCTGACTTTC | CASSETLGANVLTF | NA | TRBJ2-6 | TRBV6-1 | NA
TGTGCCGGAGGTGGGGCAGGGGATTCACCCCTCCACTTT | CAGGGAGDSPLHF | NA | TRBJ1-6 | TRBV2 | NA
TGTGCCAGCAGCAGACGACAGGGTCGCGGGGAGACCCAGTACTTC | CASSRRQGRGETQYF | TRBD1 | TRBJ2-5 | TRBV7-6 | NA
TGTGCCAGCAGACCGGGACTAGAAGGCGGGGAGCTGTTTTTT | CASRPGLEGGELFF | TRBD2 | TRBJ2-2 | TRBV6-5 | once
TGTGCCACCAGTGAACAGGGATTGGGGCAGCCCCAGCATTTT | CATSEQGLGQPQHF | NA | TRBJ1-5 | TRBV24-1 | once
TGTGCCAGCAGCCAAGTGCAGATGGAACCCTATGGCTACACCTTC | CASSQVQMEPYGYTF | NA | TRBJ1-2 | TRBV4-2 | NA
TGTGCCAGCAGCCCGTGGGTCAGGGGGAACGAGCAGTACTTC | CASSPWVRGNEQYF | TRBD1 | TRBJ2-7 | TRBV5-8 | NA
TGCAGCGTTGAAAAGGGACTAGCGGGAGTTGGGGAGCAGTTCTTC | CSVEKGLAGVGEQFF | TRBD2 | TRBJ2-1 | TRBV29-1 | NA
TGTGCCAGCGAGGGACAGGGGGCGCGGGAGCAGTACTTC | CASEGQGAREQYF | NA | TRBJ2-7 | TRBV21-1 | NA
TGCGCCAGCACCCACGGGGGGGCCGATGGTCCCGGGGAGCTGTTTTTT | CASTHGGADGPGELFF | TRBD2 | TRBJ2-2 | TRBV23-1 | NA
TGTGCCAGCAGCTTAGCAGGCGGACTTGCTCTACGAGGGTACTTC | CASSLAGGLALRGYF | NA | TRBJ2-7 | TRBV11-2 | NA
TGCAGTGCGAAGCTCTCGGCTACGCAGTATTTT | CSAKLSATQYF | NA | TRBJ2-3 | TRBV20-1 | few
TGTGCCAGCTCTGCCGGGCAAAGCTCTGGAAACACCATATATTTT | CASSAGQSSGNTIYF | NA | TRBJ1-3 | TRBV2 | NA
TGTGCCACCAGGGGTGGGTCAACCGGGGAGCTGTTTTTT | CATRGGSTGELFF | NA | TRBJ2-2 | TRBV24-1 | NA
TGTGCCAGCAGTCCATCCAGCGGGACGGAAGCTTTCTTT | CASSPSSGTEAFF | NA | TRBJ1-1 | TRBV6-5 | NA
TGTGCCAGCAGTTTAGCGGGGGTGAGGCATAATTCACCCCTCCACTTT | CASSLAGVRHNSPLHF | NA | TRBJ1-6 | TRBV28 | NA
TGTGCCAGCTCACCAGGGGGACAGGGGGACCAAGAGACCCAGTACTTC | CASSPGGQGDQETQYF | TRBD1 | TRBJ2-5 | TRBV18 | once
TGCGCCAGCAGTGCCCTCCCTAGCGGGAAGGGGGATGAGCAGTTCTTC | CASSALPSGKGDEQFF | TRBD2 | TRBJ2-1 | TRBV10-1 | NA
TGTGCCAGCAGTTACTCGTTCGGCCACTACGAGCAGTACTTC | CASSYSFGHYEQYF | NA | TRBJ2-7 | TRBV6-2/TRBV6-3 | NA
TGTGCCAGCAGCCCGGACAGTAGCAATCAGCCCCAGCATTTT | CASSPDSSNQPQHF | NA | TRBJ1-5 | TRBV3-1/TRBV3-2 | NA
TGTGCCAGCAGTGTGGGCGAGGCAGGGGGCAAGACCCAGTACTTC | CASSVGEAGGKTQYF | TRBD1 | TRBJ2-5 | TRBV2 | NA
TGTGCCAGCCAAAAGGGCAGGGCCTACGAGCAGTACTTC | CASQKGRAYEQYF | NA | TRBJ2-7 | TRBV19 | few
TGCGCCAGCAGCTTGGTCCTCCCGGGAGGCTATGGCTACACCTTC | CASSLVLPGGYGYTF | NA | TRBJ1-2 | TRBV5-1 | NA
TGCGCCAGCAGCTCCGCCTCTGGGGCCAACGTCCTGACTTTC | CASSSASGANVLTF | NA | TRBJ2-6 | TRBV5-1 | once
TGCAGCGTTGAAGAGTGGAACACTGAAGCTTTCTTT | CSVEEWNTEAFF | NA | TRBJ1-1 | TRBV29-1 | NA
TGTGCCAGCAGGGGGACAATCTGGGAGACCCAGTACTTC | CASRGTIWETQYF | NA | TRBJ2-5 | TRBV28 | few
TGTGCCACCAGTGAATCGACAGGGGGCCAAGAGACCCAGTACTTC | CATSESTGGQETQYF | TRBD1 | TRBJ2-5 | TRBV24-1 | NA
TGTGCCAGCAGCTTCGGTCTCCGGAACACCGGGGAGCTGTTTTTT | CASSFGLRNTGELFF | NA | TRBJ2-2 | TRBV7-9 | NA